This T cell receptor beta chain was obtained from a study of blood T cells in healthy people across ages. This clonotype was seen only a few times. What it binds is not known. The germline V gene encodes CDR1 SGHRS and CDR2 YFSETQ. With 0 bases clipped from V and 3 bases from J, the junction kept 6 bases outside the gene matches. This CDR3 comprises 18 residues. Overall study results and limits: Researchers report that TCR beta diversity correlated strongly with naive T cell percentage.

Using a J-beta primer mix together with a sample-barcoded 5' primer, a second PCR was run for roughly 7 to 12 cycles. TCRdb itself ran the 5' RACE reads through MiXCR, one entry per CDR3 protein. Of about 1.6 million distinct CDR3 sequences in the sample, roughly 32% were seen once. Those donating, healthy Caucasian individuals from Russia, were aged roughly 6 to 100. Specimen: blood. The TCR originated in a woman in her 30s in good health. The gene calls are TRBV5-1 and TRBJ2-1, with 13 positions matching TRBD2. This chain's CDR3 is CASSLGLAGGGLYNEQFF. CDR3 sequence (DNA): TGCGCCAGCAGCTTGGGACTAGCGGGAGGAGGTCTCTACAATGAGCAGTTCTTC. Full variable domain (missing parts from reference TRBV5-1 and TRBJ2-1): KAGVTQTPRYLIKTRGQQVTLSCSPISGHRSVSWYQQTPGQGLQFLFEYFSETQRNKGNFPGRFSGRQFSNSRSEMNVSTLELGDSALYLCASSLGLAGGGLYNEQFFGPGTRLTVL.